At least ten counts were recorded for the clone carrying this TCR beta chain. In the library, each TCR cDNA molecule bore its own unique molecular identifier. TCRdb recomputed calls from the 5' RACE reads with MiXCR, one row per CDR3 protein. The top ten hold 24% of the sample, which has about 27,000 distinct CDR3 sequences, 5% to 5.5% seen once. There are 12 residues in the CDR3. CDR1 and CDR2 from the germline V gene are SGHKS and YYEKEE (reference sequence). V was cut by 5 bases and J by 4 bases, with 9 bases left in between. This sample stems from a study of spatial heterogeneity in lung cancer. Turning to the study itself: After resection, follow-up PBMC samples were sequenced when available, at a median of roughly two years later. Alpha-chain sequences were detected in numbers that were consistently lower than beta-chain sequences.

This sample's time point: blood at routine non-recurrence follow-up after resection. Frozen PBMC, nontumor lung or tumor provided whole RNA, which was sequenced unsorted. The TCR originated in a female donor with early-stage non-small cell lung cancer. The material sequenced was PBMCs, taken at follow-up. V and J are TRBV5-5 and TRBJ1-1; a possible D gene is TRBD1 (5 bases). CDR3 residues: CASRSGATEAFF. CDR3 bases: TGTGCCAGCAGGTCTGGGGCCACTGAAGCTTTCTTT.